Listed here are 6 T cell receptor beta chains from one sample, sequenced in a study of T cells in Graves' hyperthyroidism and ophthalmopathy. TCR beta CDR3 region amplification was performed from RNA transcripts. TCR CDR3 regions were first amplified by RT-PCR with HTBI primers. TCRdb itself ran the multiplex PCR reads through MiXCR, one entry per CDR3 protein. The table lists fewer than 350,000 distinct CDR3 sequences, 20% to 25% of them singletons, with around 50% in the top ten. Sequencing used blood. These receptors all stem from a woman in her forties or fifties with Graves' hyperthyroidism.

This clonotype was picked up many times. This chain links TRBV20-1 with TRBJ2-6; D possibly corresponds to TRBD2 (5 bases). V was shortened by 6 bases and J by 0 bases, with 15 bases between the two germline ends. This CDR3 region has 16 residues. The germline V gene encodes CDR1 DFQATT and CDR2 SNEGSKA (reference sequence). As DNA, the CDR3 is TGCAGTGCCATTAGAGTGGGAGCCTCTGGGGCCAACGTCCTGACTTTC. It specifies CSAIRVGASGANVLTF.

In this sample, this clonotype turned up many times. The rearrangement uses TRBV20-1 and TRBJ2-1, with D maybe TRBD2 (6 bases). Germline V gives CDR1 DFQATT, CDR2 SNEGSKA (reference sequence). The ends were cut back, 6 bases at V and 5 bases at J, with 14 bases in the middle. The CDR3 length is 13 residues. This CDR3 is CSAGREAHNEQFF. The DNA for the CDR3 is TGCAGTGCGGGAAGGGAGGCACACAATGAGCAGTTCTTC.

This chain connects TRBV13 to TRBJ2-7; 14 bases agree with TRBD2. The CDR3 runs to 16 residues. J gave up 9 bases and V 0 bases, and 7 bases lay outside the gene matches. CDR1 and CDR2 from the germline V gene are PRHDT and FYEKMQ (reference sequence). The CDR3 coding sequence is TGTGCCAGCAGCTTAGGGGGACTAGCGGGAGAAGACGGGCAGTACTTC. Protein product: CASSLGGLAGEDGQYF.

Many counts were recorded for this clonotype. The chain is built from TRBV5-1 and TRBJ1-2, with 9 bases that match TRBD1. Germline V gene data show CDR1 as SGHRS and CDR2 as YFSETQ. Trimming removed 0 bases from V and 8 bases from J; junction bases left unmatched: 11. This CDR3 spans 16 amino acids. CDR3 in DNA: TGCGCCAGCAGCTTGGTCCCGGGACAGGGACTAGGCGGCTACACCTTC. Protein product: CASSLVPGQGLGGYTF.

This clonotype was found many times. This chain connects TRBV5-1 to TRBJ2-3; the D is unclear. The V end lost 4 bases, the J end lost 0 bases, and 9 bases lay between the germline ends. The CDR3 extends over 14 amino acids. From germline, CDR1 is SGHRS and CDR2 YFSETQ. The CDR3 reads CASSQATSTDTQYF. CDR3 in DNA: TGCGCCAGCAGCCAGGCGACCAGCACAGATACGCAGTATTTT.

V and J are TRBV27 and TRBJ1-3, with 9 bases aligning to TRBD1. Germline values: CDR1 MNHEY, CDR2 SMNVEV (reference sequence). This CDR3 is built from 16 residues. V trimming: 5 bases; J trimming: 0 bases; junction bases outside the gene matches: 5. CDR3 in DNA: TGTGCCAGCAGTCCAGACAGGGGGAGCTCTGGAAACACCATATATTTT. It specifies CASSPDRGSSGNTIYF.